This passage covers 14 T cell receptor beta chains from one sample sequenced in a study of early stage breast cancer tumors. Profiled with immunoSEQ multiplex PCR; TCRdb holds only in-frame clones, not every one. The data hold 6,300 or so clones, with 65% to 80% observed a single time. The sample was normal breast tissue next to the tumor. Receptor source: a person in their 40s with breast cancer.

The table lists this clone with a few counts. Other DNA sequences in this specimen translate into the identical CDR3. This chain connects TRBV19 to TRBJ1-1; D remains ambiguous. Between the trimmed V and J ends, which lost 2 bases and 2 bases, there was a span of 6 bases. Per the germline V gene, CDR1 is LNHDA and CDR2 is SQIVND (reference sequence). This CDR3 contains 13 residues. The CDR3 coding sequence is TGTGCCAGTAGTATAAACGCAAACACTGAAGCTTTCTTT. Its translation: CASSINANTEAFF.

The chain employs TRBV6-5 and TRBJ1-4; 9 nucleotides agree with TRBD1. Trimming at V came to 6 bases and at J to 8 bases, leaving 10 bases not matched to a gene. The CDR3 consists of 15 residues. From germline, CDR1 is MNHEY and CDR2 SVGAGI. CDR3 bases: TGTGCCAGCAGCTTTGGACAGGGGAGCGGAGAAAAACTGTTTTTT. Translating it yields CASSFGQGSGEKLFF.

The chain recombines TRBV20-1 with TRBJ2-1; D gene ambiguous. The CDR3 contains 11 residues. The germline V and J ends were trimmed by 0 bases and 8 bases, with 5 bases remaining between them. Germline V CDR1 and CDR2: DFQATT, SNEGSKA (reference sequence). The CDR3 nucleotides are TGCAGTGCTAGAGATTACGATGAGCAGTTCTTC. Protein: CSARDYDEQFF.

V usage is TRBV2 and J usage is TRBJ1-1, with 9 bases identical to TRBD1. The V segment lost 6 bases and the J segment 3 bases; nucleotides outside the gene matches: 5. The germline V gene encodes CDR1 SNHLY and CDR2 FYNNEI. This CDR3 contains 14 residues. The CDR3 loop is CASRGQGHYTEAFF. In DNA form, the CDR3 reads TGTGCCAGCAGAGGACAGGGGCATTACACTGAAGCTTTCTTT.

CDR3 protein: CASSDPPGRRNTEAFF. CDR3 bases: TGTGCCAGCAGTGACCCGCCGGGAAGGCGGAACACTGAAGCTTTCTTT. This chain links TRBV6-1 with TRBJ1-1; D is ambiguous. CDR1 is MNHNS and CDR2 is SASEGT in the germline V gene. Trimming shortened V by 3 bases and J by 1 base, and 15 bases separated the two germline ends. There are 16 residues in the CDR3.

V is TRBV29-1 and J is TRBJ1-3; 9 nucleotides line up with TRBD1. Trimming took 8 bases from V and 0 from J; bases not matched to a gene: 11. Germline assignment: CDR1 SQVTM and CDR2 ANQGSEA. CDR3 length: 16 amino acids. CDR3 coding DNA: TGCAGCCTGCCAGTCCGGGACAGGGCCTCTGGAAACACCATATATTTT. Residues: CSLPVRDRASGNTIYF.

There are a few counts of this clone. The chain employs TRBV4-1 and TRBJ1-1, with 8 nucleotides matching TRBD1. This CDR3 spans 17 amino acids. In germline, CDR1 is MGHRA, CDR2 YSYEKL. The V gene end was trimmed by 0 bases and the J gene end by 0 bases; junction bases not matched to a gene: 6. For the CDR3, the DNA is TGCGCCAGCAGCCAAGATTCCACAGGGGGAATGAACACTGAAGCTTTCTTT. It specifies CASSQDSTGGMNTEAFF.

This clone was detected once. The chain carries TRBV6-5 and TRBJ1-1; maybe TRBD1 (5 bases). The CDR3 extends over 14 amino acids. V gave up 2 bases and J gave up 0 bases, with 7 bases separating them. Per germline, CDR1 MNHEY and CDR2 SVGAGI. The CDR3 DNA follows: TGTGCCAGCAGTTACGGGACGGTGAACACTGAAGCTTTCTTT. It yields the protein CASSYGTVNTEAFF.

This clone occurred once. V usage is TRBV19 and J usage is TRBJ2-1, with 10 nucleotides matching TRBD2. This CDR3 contains 14 residues. With 3 bases clipped from V and 8 bases from J, the junction kept 4 bases outside the gene matches. Germline assignment: CDR1 LNHDA and CDR2 SQIVND (reference sequence). The CDR3: CASSMSGRAHEQFF. The CDR3 nucleotides read TGTGCCAGTAGTATGAGCGGGAGGGCCCATGAGCAGTTCTTC.

This chain connects TRBV4-1 to TRBJ2-7; D unclear. The CDR3 consists of 9 residues. Trimming removed 4 bases at V and 7 bases at J, with 2 bases between. Per germline, CDR1 MGHRA and CDR2 YSYEKL. This CDR3 reads CASSLEQYF. The CDR3 DNA sequence: TGCGCCAGCAGCCTAGAGCAGTACTTC.

The chain recombines TRBV6-4 with TRBJ2-2; 7 positions match TRBD2. Per the germline V gene, CDR1 is MRHNA and CDR2 is SNTAGT. With V trimmed by 5 bases and J by 5 bases, 5 bases remained unmatched. This CDR3 region has 14 residues. CDR3 DNA sequence: TGTGCCAGCAGTAGACTAGCTGAAACCGGGGAGCTGTTTTTT. The encoded protein is CASSRLAETGELFF.

The V call is TRBV5-8, the J call TRBJ2-1; maybe TRBD1 (6 bases). The CDR3 covers 14 residues. Germline V gives CDR1 SGHTS, CDR2 YDEGEE. The V and J ends lost 2 bases and 3 bases respectively, with 9 bases between them. CDR3 region: CASSFRTDYNEQFF. The CDR3, as DNA: TGTGCCAGCAGCTTCCGGACAGACTACAATGAGCAGTTCTTC.

CDR3 loop: CASSKLQPGTHATGELFF. The CDR3 DNA reads TGCGCCAGCAGCAAATTGCAACCGGGAACCCACGCCACCGGGGAGCTGTTTTTT. V is TRBV10-1 and J is TRBJ2-2, with TRBD2 as a possible D gene (5 bases). The CDR3 sequence is 18 residues long. The V end was cut by 6 bases, the J end by 4 bases, with 24 bases between. Germline CDR1 and CDR2: WNHNN and SYGVQD (reference sequence).

This chain links TRBV10-1 with TRBJ2-3; D gene uncertain. Trimming removed 2 bases at V and 2 bases at J, with 5 bases between. The CDR3 is made up of 13 amino acids. Germline lookup yields CDR1 WNHNN and CDR2 SYGVQD (reference sequence). The DNA of the CDR3 is TGCGCCAGCAGTGAGGACGCCACAGATACGCAGTATTTT. It is translated as CASSEDATDTQYF.